Each of the 27 T cell receptor beta chains below was sequenced from the same sample in a study of cytomegalovirus exposure and HLA in healthy donors (dated by TCRdb to 2015 to 2018). The protocol used for the library was the immunoSEQ multiplex PCR assay. For the multiplex PCR, a mixture combining 60 forward primers for TCR Vbeta segments and 13 reverse primers for TCR Jbeta segments was used. Sourced from immuneACCESS, this table was stored by TCRdb with only in-frame sequences that have V and J called. A share of the clones is absent; for the studies checked, an unresolved V gene accounts for under half, and the remainder has no known explanation. This sample gives more than 50,000 clones in total; approximately 71% of them show up just once. The top ten clonotypes cover 30% to 35% of the sample. The sample taken for sequencing was PBMCs. The source of these receptors is a man in his forties in good health and CMV-seropositive.

The chain has TRBV5-1 and TRBJ2-1; TRBD2 agrees at 11 bases. This CDR3 region has 16 residues. Trimming took 5 bases from V and 0 from J; bases not matched to a gene: 4. From germline, CDR1 is SGHRS and CDR2 YFSETQ. The CDR3 coding sequence is TGCGCCAGCAGAATAGCGGGGGGGAACTCCTACAATGAGCAGTTCTTC. Protein: CASRIAGGNSYNEQFF.

This chain connects TRBV28 to TRBJ2-7, with 8 bases aligning to TRBD2. The ends lost 2 bases at V and 4 bases at J; junction bases unmatched: 7. The CDR3 is made up of 15 amino acids. The germline V gene has CDR1 MDHEN and CDR2 SYDVKM. The CDR3 bases are TGTGCCAGCAGTTTAGAATGGCAGCGGGGGTACGAGCAGTACTTC. It is translated as CASSLEWQRGYEQYF.

The CDR3 DNA reads TGTGCCAGCAGCGGGAAAGGGGGCTTGTTGAATGAGCAGTTCTTC. It encodes CASSGKGGLLNEQFF. The chain is built from TRBV9 and TRBJ2-1; 7 bases align to TRBD1. CDR3 length: 15 amino acids. Germline V gene data show CDR1 as SGDLS and CDR2 as YYNGEE. V gave up 3 bases and J gave up 7 bases; unmatched junction bases: 10.

The V and J genes are TRBV6-6 and TRBJ2-4; the match to TRBD2 covers 10 bases. The V gene's germline CDR1 is MNHNY and CDR2 SVGAGI (reference sequence). The trim removed 5 bases at V and 5 bases at J, leaving 3 bases unmatched. The CDR3 is made up of 14 amino acids. The CDR3 region has the DNA TGTGCCAGCAGTCCCGGACTAGCGGAAAACATTCAGTACTTC. Residues: CASSPGLAENIQYF.

The chain links TRBV30 to TRBJ2-5; the D gene is possibly TRBD1 (5 bases). Trimming took off 1 base at V and 5 bases at J, with 8 bases between the two ends. The CDR3 is 12 residues long. Looked up from germline, CDR1 is GTSNPN and CDR2 is SVGIG (reference sequence). In DNA, the CDR3 is TGTGCCTGGAGTGGGGGCCGGGAGACCCAGTACTTC. Its protein is CAWSGGRETQYF.

Relative to its sample, this clone is hyperexpanded. The J gene is TRBJ1-5, the V gene TRBV19; a possible D gene is TRBD1 (5 bases). CDR3 length: 14 amino acids. V lost 5 bases to trimming and J lost 6 bases, with 14 bases between them. Germline V CDR1 and CDR2: LNHDA, SQIVND (reference sequence). The CDR3: CASSPNGGSQPQHF. CDR3 coding DNA: TGTGCCAGTAGTCCTAACGGGGGGAGTCAGCCCCAGCATTTT.

The J gene is TRBJ2-3, the V gene TRBV11-2; TRBD2 matches 13 bases. J lost 2 bases, V lost 5 bases, and 7 bases had no gene match. The CDR3 length is 17 residues. CDR1 is SGHAT and CDR2 is FQNNGV in the germline V gene. This CDR3 is CASSPPGLAGYTDTQYF. DNA of the CDR3: TGTGCCAGCAGCCCACCGGGACTAGCGGGATACACAGATACGCAGTATTTT.

J is TRBJ2-2 and V is TRBV5-1, with TRBD1 as a possible D gene (6 bases). The germline V gene has CDR1 SGHRS and CDR2 YFSETQ. This CDR3 has 14 residues. The V end lost 3 bases, the J end lost 6 bases, and 12 bases lay between the germline ends. The CDR3 DNA follows: TGCGCCAGCAGCTGGGCAGGGGTCTCCGGGGAGCTGTTTTTT. This encodes CASSWAGVSGELFF.

The CDR3, as DNA: TGTGCCAGCAGGGACTCCCTCAACATTCAGTACTTC. This encodes CASRDSLNIQYF. The chain uses TRBV28 and TRBJ2-4; D is perhaps TRBD2 (5 bases). The CDR3 is 12 amino acids. Trimming cost V 6 bases and J 7 bases, with 10 bases left between them. Germline loops: CDR1 MDHEN, CDR2 SYDVKM.

The sample holds a few counts of this clone. The rearrangement uses TRBV7-2 and TRBJ1-2; 11 bases line up with TRBD1. The CDR3 extends over 16 amino acids. V shed 1 base, J shed 4 bases, and the junction held 5 bases outside the gene matches. Germline CDR1 is SGHTA and CDR2 is FQGNSA. The CDR3 loop is CASSLVSGTGGYGYTF. CDR3 coding DNA: TGTGCCAGCAGCTTAGTCTCTGGGACAGGGGGCTATGGCTACACCTTC.

This chain uses TRBV6-5 with TRBJ1-1, with D maybe TRBD1 (6 bases). This CDR3 has 15 residues. CDR1 is MNHEY and CDR2 is SVGAGI in the germline V gene. The V end was cut by 9 bases, the J end by 1 base, with 18 bases between. In nucleotides, the CDR3 is TGTGCCAGTTACCGAACCGGGACAACGAACACTGAAGCTTTCTTT. Amino acid sequence: CASYRTGTTNTEAFF.

The gene calls are TRBV18 and TRBJ1-4; D gene uncertain. The CDR3 covers 14 residues. The germline V and J ends were trimmed by 2 bases and 4 bases, with 8 bases remaining between them. Germline CDR1 and CDR2: KGHSH and LQKENI. CDR3 in DNA: TGTGCCAGCTCACCAGGGGAGGGTAATGAAAAACTGTTTTTT. This encodes CASSPGEGNEKLFF.

J is TRBJ2-6 and V is TRBV18; D may be TRBD1 (5 bases). The length of the CDR3 is 19 residues. Trimming took off 3 bases at V and 0 bases at J, with 18 bases between the two ends. Germline V gene sequence: CDR1 KGHSH, CDR2 LQKENI. The CDR3 here is CASSPPSSDSPSGANVLTF. The CDR3 DNA reads as TGTGCCAGCTCACCCCCCTCAAGTGACAGTCCCTCTGGGGCCAACGTCCTGACTTTC.

The V gene is TRBV5-8, the J gene TRBJ1-2; 7 nucleotides line up with TRBD1. Germline CDR1 is SGHTS and CDR2 is YDEGEE. J lost 4 bases, V lost 4 bases, and 10 bases had no gene match. The CDR3 is 15 residues long. CDR3 loop: CASSAQVTGSYGYTF. Written as DNA, the CDR3 is TGTGCCAGCAGCGCCCAAGTGACAGGGTCCTATGGCTACACCTTC.

The V gene is TRBV30, the J gene TRBJ1-2; no clear D gene. V lost 4 bases, J lost 3 bases, and 6 bases lay in between. Per germline, CDR1 GTSNPN and CDR2 SVGIG (reference sequence). The CDR3 runs to 11 residues. Written as DNA, the CDR3 is TGTGCCTGGAACGGGTACTATGGCTACACCTTC. Its protein is CAWNGYYGYTF.

The chain employs TRBV9 and TRBJ1-1, with 8 nucleotides matching TRBD1. Germline loops: CDR1 SGDLS, CDR2 YYNGEE. The CDR3 spans 13 residues. V lost 3 bases to trimming and J lost 8 bases; unmatched junction nucleotides: 6. The DNA of the CDR3 is TGTGCCAGCAGCGGGGGACAGGTGGCCGAAGCTTTCTTT. Protein product: CASSGGQVAEAFF. Supplemented by reference TRBV9 and TRBJ1-1, the full variable domain reads DSGVTQTPKHLITATGQRVTLRCSPRSGDLSVYWYQQSLDQGLQFLIQYYNGEERAKGNILERFSAQQFPDLHSELNLSSLELGDSALYFCASSGGQVAEAFFGQGTRLTVV.

The chain has TRBV5-1 and TRBJ2-7; the match to TRBD2 covers 7 bases. The J segment lost 0 bases and the V segment lost 2 bases, leaving 2 bases of the junction unmatched. This CDR3 has 14 amino acids. CDR1 is SGHRS, CDR2 YFSETQ, per germline. The CDR3 reads CASSLAGSSYEQYF. The DNA for the CDR3 is TGCGCCAGCAGCTTAGCGGGGAGCTCCTACGAGCAGTACTTC.

The CDR3 sequence: CASTKQGGSTEAFF. The CDR3 nucleotides read TGTGCCAGCACTAAACAGGGGGGGAGCACTGAAGCTTTCTTT. The V gene is TRBV6-5, the J gene TRBJ1-1, with TRBD1 identical over 8 bases. Trimming cost V 7 bases and J 4 bases; bases outside gene matches: 8. CDR1 is MNHEY, CDR2 SVGAGI, per germline. The CDR3 is made up of 14 amino acids.

The rearrangement links TRBV7-9 to TRBJ1-6; 8 bases are shared with TRBD1. The germline V gene has CDR1 SEHNR and CDR2 FQNEAQ (reference sequence). There are 14 residues in the CDR3. V gave up 5 bases and J gave up 13 bases; unmatched junction bases: 10. The CDR3 nucleotides read TGTGCCAGCAGCCCAGGACAGGGACCGGGGCCCCTCCACTTT. This translates into CASSPGQGPGPLHF.

The count of this clone is one. The CDR3 DNA is TGTGCCAGCAGCTCTCCCGACATCGTAAAGAGTGGAAACACCATATATTTT. Translating it yields CASSSPDIVKSGNTIYF. The genes are TRBV7-6 and TRBJ1-3, with D hard to call. Per germline, CDR1 SGHVS and CDR2 FNYEAQ. The V end was cut by 4 bases, the J end by 3 bases, with 19 bases between. The CDR3 contains 17 residues.

The chain is built from TRBV6-5 and TRBJ2-3; 9 nucleotides match TRBD2. The length of the CDR3 is 14 residues. The germline gives CDR1 MNHEY, CDR2 SVGAGI. The V gene end was trimmed by 5 bases and the J gene end by 6 bases; junction bases not matched to a gene: 6. The CDR3 is CASSAGTSWDTQYF. Here the CDR3 DNA reads TGTGCCAGCAGTGCCGGGACTAGCTGGGATACGCAGTATTTT.

The chain is built from TRBV2 and TRBJ2-7; no firm D call. Trimming left V 7 bases short and J 5 bases short, with 9 bases between. The CDR3 length is 11 residues. The germline CDR1 and CDR2 sequences are SNHLY and FYNNEI. CDR3 protein: CASNPADEQYF. The CDR3, as DNA: TGTGCCAGCAATCCGGCGGACGAGCAGTACTTC.

The V and J genes are TRBV7-9 and TRBJ2-3, with D possibly being TRBD2 (5 bases). The V gene's germline CDR1 is SEHNR and CDR2 FQNEAQ (reference sequence). The CDR3 is made up of 15 amino acids. The V gene lost 4 bases and the J gene lost 2 bases, with 13 bases spanning the gap. For the CDR3, the DNA is TGTGCCAGCAGCTCGGCGGGCCAGCTCACAGATACGCAGTATTTT. This codes for CASSSAGQLTDTQYF. The full variable domain, completed using reference TRBV7-9 and TRBJ2-3, is DTGVSQNPRHKITKRGQNVTFRCDPISEHNRLYWYRQTLGQGPEFLTYFQNEAQLEKSRLLSDRFSAERPKGSFSTLEIQRTEQGDSAMYLCASSSAGQLTDTQYFGPGTRLTVL.

This clone was observed a few times. This chain uses TRBV6-1 with TRBJ1-4, with D tentatively TRBD1 (6 bases). Trimming left V 6 bases short and J 5 bases short, with 10 bases between. The CDR3 runs 13 residues. The germline gives CDR1 MNHNS, CDR2 SASEGT. CDR3 loop: CASRDSKNEKLFF. CDR3 in DNA: TGTGCCAGCAGGGACAGCAAGAATGAAAAACTGTTTTTT.

This clone came up a few times. The rearrangement links TRBV5-1 to TRBJ1-2; 12 nucleotides align to TRBD1. The V gene end was trimmed by 2 bases and the J gene end by 7 bases; junction bases not matched to a gene: 3. Germline loops: CDR1 SGHRS, CDR2 YFSETQ. The length of the CDR3 is 14 residues. CDR3 nucleotide sequence: TGCGCCAGCAGCTTACCGGGACAGGGGGCTGGCTACACCTTC. It is translated as CASSLPGQGAGYTF.

The gene calls are TRBV12-2 and TRBJ2-1; the listed D gene, TRBD2, was not tested against the DNA. TRBV12-2 is an annotated pseudogene. The length of the CDR3 is 12 residues. The chain's CDR3 is CASRLANGEKFF. DNA of the CDR3: TGTGCAAGTCGCTTAGCTAACGGGGAAAAGTTCTTC.

Notes on this clone: One end of the junction fails to match germline, which may point to a read error. The chain couples TRBV7-7 to TRBJ2-7, with 12 bases lining up with TRBD1. CDR3 length equals 13 residues. Germline CDR1 SSHAT, CDR2 FNYEAQ (reference sequence). The chain's CDR3 is CASSPGQGAKQYF. Written as DNA, the CDR3 is TGTGCTAGCAGCCCGGGACAGGGGGCGAAGCAGTACTTC.